This section outlines one TCR beta chain sequence together with its context. This clone was detected once. No antigen is known for it. The record has no base qualities; no much larger clone is one base away. The data are from a study of blood T cell repertoires in COVID-19 (dated by TCRdb to about 2020). Regarding the research as a whole: The collaborator samples originated in the United States, Italy and Spain and spanned the acute and convalescent phases of COVID-19. The prospective study material was composed of cDNA or gDNA derived from T cells, B-cell-depleted T cells, or PBMCs. The dataset comprised deeply sampled blood TCRbeta repertoires from subjects exposed to, actively infected with, or recovered from COVID-19. A freely available public database, intended as a resource for researchers studying the immune response to SARS-CoV-2, is where the repertoires were released. Samples were obtained from the ongoing ImmuneRACE study (first 160 participants) and from 1,200 or so subjects provided by 6 global collaborators. A de-identified subject ID, COVID-19 status, age in years and sex were almost always included in the sample metadata. HLA class I and class II types, where available, came from metadata supplied by the sample provider rather than from assay-based typing.

TCRbeta CDR3 regions were amplified from genomic DNA using the immunoSEQ Assay, a bias-controlled multiplex PCR. The study's own analysis went as follows. The number of nucleated cells in each sample was estimated by amplification of reference gene primers within the assay. Sequence reads were collapsed and filtered to measure the absolute abundance of every unique TCRbeta CDR3 rearrangement. For each sample, productive Simpson clonality was calculated as the square root of Simpson's diversity index over productive rearrangements. TCRdb carries this immuneACCESS record with in-frame sequences only. Its versions omit some clonotypes, under half of them owing to an unresolved V gene in the studies checked, with the rest unexplained. The DNA gave D and trimming, while V, J and clone size come from that table. This sample lists 70,000 to 90,000 clones; over 75% were detected once. The ten largest clones capture 3.8% of the sample.

As encoded in the germline V gene, CDR1 is SGHVS while CDR2 is FNYEAQ. The CDR3 measures 14 amino acids from cysteine to phenylalanine. The CDR3 DNA has 42 bases and is translated from base 1. V is shortened by 1 base, J by 5 bases, and the region joining them spans 11 bases. Here is what the overall study found, with its caveats: Clinical and demographic metadata were provided uncurated, with the amount varying by source and participant.

Each collaborating institution followed its own protocols to collect whole blood in K2EDTA tubes. For TCRbeta analysis, collaborator samples were shipped as frozen whole blood, as isolated PBMCs, or as DNA extracted from either sample type. The clonotype comes from a man in his 60s with acute or convalescent COVID-19. Sequencing input: peripheral blood. Recombination connected TRBV7-6 to TRBJ1-1; the best D guess is TRBD1, with 6 bases matching. The nucleotide sequence reads as follows: TGTGCCAGCAGCTTAGGCGGGAGGGGGACTGAAGCTTTCTTT. Its amino acids are CASSLGGRGTEAFF.